The rows below give T cell receptor beta chains drawn from one sample of a study of Ad26.COV2.S vaccination and SARS-CoV-2 variants. Assay: immunoSEQ multiplex PCR; the TCRdb copy retains only in-frame clones and omits some. The sample lists under 600,000 clones, 70% to 90% seen once, with about 1.7% in the top ten. Sequenced material: peripheral blood, taken in a trial of Ad26.COV2.S vaccine versus placebo. Source of these receptors: a person aged 18-60 years who received the Ad26.COV2.S COVID-19 vaccine or a placebo. Both conserved end residues are part of each CDR3. Fields, in order: V gene, CDR3 protein.

TRBV10-3 | CAISDRQGYEQYF
TRBV5-1 | CASSLVSSGSVTYEQYF
TRBV5-1 | CASSFESHTEGYGYTF
TRBV3-1/TRBV3-2 | CASSLAGGYSYEQYF
TRBV3-1/TRBV3-2 | CASSQGGLTGTEAFF
TRBV7-9 | CASTLSGRVTGELFF
TRBV5-6 | CASSFLRASASYEQYF
TRBV6-6 | CASYPATNGGSPLHF
TRBV30 | CAWKRESYEQYF
TRBV19 | CASSNPFGTVSNQPQHF
TRBV3-1/TRBV3-2 | CARRRGREKLFF
TRBV24-1 | CATSEADRGEQFF
TRBV9 | CASSVEGHANYGYTF
TRBV27 | CASSPSSGRENEQFF
TRBV6-5 | CASSYSVHRTNYGYTF
TRBV11-1 | CASSIGQGVRQYF
TRBV12-3/TRBV12-4 | CASSWGQGREAFF
TRBV19 | CASSTTWTGNEQYF
TRBV30 | CAWTSGTGLLEQYF
TRBV9 | CASSVKRSGANVLTF
TRBV7-2 | CASNEGLAGAETQYF
TRBV2 | CAGSPPQGSYEQYF
TRBV7-2 | CASSPPLRTSGISDTQYF
TRBV27 | CASSFGYEQYF
TRBV7-3 | CASSLTAGGLGNEQFF
TRBV7-9 | CASSPKGLAGDNEQFF
TRBV6-5 | CASSLGASVQTQYF
TRBV10-3 | CAISEAGAGNTEAFF
TRBV7-6 | CASSPTGGNEKLFF
TRBV24-1 | CATSDLRSLSAGELFF
TRBV29-1 | CSAQPGQVLETQYF
TRBV6-5 | CASSYSIGGITDTQYF
TRBV4-2 | CASSPRATGPYEQYF
TRBV3-1/TRBV3-2 | CASSLGGTNEKLFF
TRBV7-6 | CASSPTGTNTGELFF
TRBV10-2 | CASSEQSAEPQHF
TRBV25-1 | CASSEDRVGDTQYF
TRBV5-6 | CASSSREPRYGYTF
TRBV29-1 | CSVGWSKNIQYF
TRBV15 | CATSRWVLTSGQETQYF
TRBV18 | CASSLANTEAFF
TRBV27 | CASSLRGNNSPLHF